These 18 T cell receptor beta chains were sequenced from one sample in a study of T cell responses to AZD1222 COVID-19 vaccine. Using immunoSEQ multiplex PCR, the repertoire was profiled, and TCRdb retains in-frame clones only, with some absent. The sample shows fewer than 90,000 clones, about 90% of them seen only once. Sequenced material: peripheral blood, taken 28 days after the second AZD1222 dose. Receptors originate from an adult who received the AZD1222 COVID-19 vaccine.

The chain carries TRBV7-3 and TRBJ1-1; 9 bases match TRBD1. This CDR3 is built from 14 residues. The germline V gene encodes CDR1 SGHTA and CDR2 FQGTGA. V lost 4 bases and J lost 4; bases outside the gene matches: 4. The CDR3 is CASSSSQGATEAFF. The CDR3 nucleotides are TGTGCCAGCAGCTCCTCACAGGGGGCCACTGAAGCTTTCTTT.

The J gene is TRBJ1-3, the V gene TRBV7-2; tentative D call: TRBD1 (5 bases). Trimming removed 1 base at V and 1 base at J, with 11 bases between. Germline V gives CDR1 SGHTA, CDR2 FQGNSA. This CDR3 has 16 residues. The CDR3 loop is CASSLGGSGSGNTIYF. CDR3 in DNA: TGTGCCAGCAGCTTAGGGGGGTCCGGTTCTGGAAACACCATATATTTT. Drawing the rest from reference TRBV7-2 and TRBJ1-3, the complete variable domain is GAGVSQSPSNKVTEKGKDVELRCDPISGHTALYWYRQSLGQGLEFLIYFQGNSAPDKSGLPSDRFSAERTGGSVSTLTIQRTQQEDSAVYLCASSLGGSGSGNTIYFGEGSWLTVV.

This clone was observed a single time. The chain employs TRBV28 and TRBJ1-3; D possibly corresponds to TRBD1 (6 bases). Germline-derived CDR1 and CDR2 are MDHEN and SYDVKM. There are 14 residues in the CDR3. The ends were cut back, 6 bases at V and 0 bases at J, with 9 bases in the middle. This CDR3 reads CASRRTVSGNTIYF. The DNA of the CDR3 is TGTGCCAGCAGGAGGACAGTCTCTGGAAACACCATATATTTT. The full variable domain, with the rest looked up from reference TRBV28 and TRBJ1-3, is DVKVTQSSRYLVKRTGEKVFLECVQDMDHENMFWYRQDPGLGLRLIYFSYDVKMKEKGDIPEGYSVSREKKERFSLILESASTNQTSMYLCASRRTVSGNTIYFGEGSWLTVV.

The table lists this clone with a count of one. The chain employs TRBV12-3 or TRBV12-4 and TRBJ1-2; D call uncertain. The CDR3 extends over 12 amino acids. V was shortened by 7 bases and J by 3 bases, with 9 bases between the two germline ends. CDR3 DNA: TGTGCCAGCAATGGTGGCGACTATGGCTACACCTTC. Translation gives CASNGGDYGYTF.

The CDR3 loop is CASSPTSLNEQFF. DNA for the CDR3: TGTGCCAGCAGTCCGACTAGCTTAAATGAGCAGTTCTTC. The chain uses TRBV12-3 or TRBV12-4 and TRBJ2-1; TRBD2 agrees at 7 bases. The CDR3 totals 13 residues. V trimming: 5 bases; J trimming: 7 bases; junction bases outside the gene matches: 5.

The genes are TRBV6-2 or TRBV6-3 and TRBJ1-6; D possibly corresponds to TRBD1 (5 bases). From germline, CDR1 is MNHEY and CDR2 SVGEGT. Trimming removed 4 bases from V and 6 bases from J, with 10 bases in between. The CDR3 runs to 14 residues. The CDR3 DNA sequence: TGTGCCAGCAGTTGGGGCGGGGCTAATTCACCCCTCCACTTT. As protein: CASSWGGANSPLHF.

The J gene is TRBJ1-3, the V gene TRBV30; D is ambiguous. Looked up from germline, CDR1 is GTSNPN and CDR2 is SVGIG (reference sequence). CDR3 size: 12 residues. With 7 bases removed from V and 0 bases from J, the gap between germline ends came to 7 bases. The CDR3 reads CAFTVSGNTIYF. For the CDR3, the DNA is TGTGCCTTCACAGTCTCTGGAAACACCATATATTTT.

The chain uses TRBV20-1 and TRBJ2-5; D could derive from TRBD1 or TRBD2 (6 bases each). There are 11 residues in the CDR3. V was shortened by 6 bases and J by 5 bases, with 10 bases between the two germline ends. The germline CDR1 and CDR2 sequences are DFQATT and SNEGSKA (reference sequence). Here the CDR3 reads CSAGGPETQYF. CDR3 DNA sequence: TGCAGTGCGGGGGGCCCGGAGACCCAGTACTTC.

The chain combines TRBV5-1 with TRBJ1-1; 8 nucleotides line up with TRBD1. Germline lookup yields CDR1 SGHRS and CDR2 YFSETQ. The junction had 9 bases not matched to a gene; V was cut back by 4 bases and J by 1 base. The CDR3 length is 16 residues. CDR3 protein: CASSLRPGTGNTEAFF. The CDR3 coding sequence is TGCGCCAGCAGCCTCCGTCCCGGGACAGGGAACACTGAAGCTTTCTTT.

The chain has TRBV30 and TRBJ1-1; the D gene is possibly TRBD1 (5 bases). The ends were cut back, 5 bases at V and 11 bases at J, with 18 bases in the middle. CDR3 size: 12 residues. CDR1 and CDR2 (germline): GTSNPN, SVGIG (reference sequence). The CDR3 nucleotides are TGTGCCTGGTTAAATGTGGGGGTTACTGCTTTCTTT. It translates to CAWLNVGVTAFF. The full variable domain, rest sourced from reference TRBV30 and TRBJ1-1, is SQTIHQWPATLVQPVGSPLSLECTVEGTSNPNLYWYRQAAGRGLQLLFYSVGIGQISSEVPQNLSASRPQDRQFILSSKKLLLSDSGFYLCAWLNVGVTAFFGQGTRLTVV.

This clone was counted a single time. This rearrangement joins TRBV10-2 to TRBJ2-7, with TRBD1 matching 7 bases. Germline V gene lookup returns CDR1 WSHSY and CDR2 SAAADI. The CDR3 contains 15 residues. Trimming cost V 5 bases and J 2 bases; bases outside gene matches: 9. CDR3 DNA: TGCGCCAGCAGTCCATCCCCCGACAGGGCCTACGAGCAGTACTTC. Translation gives CASSPSPDRAYEQYF.

The rearrangement links TRBV30 to TRBJ1-4; D is uncertain. Trimming cost V 5 bases and J 1 base, with 11 bases left between them. Germline assignment: CDR1 GTSNPN and CDR2 SVGIG (reference sequence). The CDR3 extends over 14 amino acids. CDR3 loop: CAWALSGTNEKLFF. Here the CDR3 DNA reads TGTGCCTGGGCGCTTTCGGGAACTAATGAAAAACTGTTTTTT.

DNA of the CDR3: TGTGCCATCAGTGAGTCGCTTGAGCAGTACTTC. It yields the protein CAISESLEQYF. J is TRBJ2-7 and V is TRBV10-3; D is ambiguous. Germline CDR1 reads ENHRY; CDR2 reads SYGVKD. The CDR3 contains 11 residues. Trimming removed 0 bases from V and 7 bases from J, with 4 bases in between.

The chain joins TRBV7-3 to TRBJ2-3; TRBD1 aligns across 10 bases. The CDR3 sequence is 16 residues long. Germline V gives CDR1 SGHTA, CDR2 FQGTGA. Trimming took 1 base from V and 5 from J; bases not matched to a gene: 6. The CDR3 bases are TGTGCCAGCAGCTTAAGTCGGACAGGGGGGAAAGATACGCAGTATTTT. It translates to CASSLSRTGGKDTQYF.

The V gene is TRBV6-2 or TRBV6-3, the J gene TRBJ2-7; D uncertain. CDR3 size: 17 residues. The germline V gene has CDR1 MNHEY and CDR2 SVGEGT. V was cut by 6 bases and J by 0 bases, with 21 bases left in between. The DNA for the CDR3 is TGTGCCAGCAGCGGTGGGTTGGCCCTCAAGAGCTCCTACGAGCAGTACTTC. Protein: CASSGGLALKSSYEQYF.

This chain links TRBV4-1 with TRBJ2-7; D perhaps matches TRBD2 (5 bases). Deletions cut 4 bases from V and 4 bases from J, with 11 bases between. Germline CDR1 is MGHRA and CDR2 is YSYEKL. The CDR3 is made up of 13 amino acids. CDR3 in DNA: TGCGCCAGCAGCCCTTACCGGGGATACGAGCAGTACTTC. Protein: CASSPYRGYEQYF.

The chain carries TRBV5-1 and TRBJ1-4; D unresolved. The CDR3 totals 14 residues. V was pared by 0 bases and J by 0 bases, with 3 bases between. CDR1 is SGHRS, CDR2 YFSETQ, per germline. The CDR3 here is CASSLAATNEKLFF. The CDR3 nucleotides are TGCGCCAGCAGCTTGGCTGCAACTAATGAAAAACTGTTTTTT.

This sequence joins TRBV7-3 and TRBJ1-3, with 9 positions matching TRBD1. Germline values: CDR1 SGHTA, CDR2 FQGTGA. Unmatched junction bases numbered 4, after V lost 4 bases and J lost 3 bases. This CDR3 spans 15 amino acids. CDR3 loop: CASSSTGGVGNTIYF. As DNA, the CDR3 is TGTGCCAGCAGCTCAACAGGGGGCGTTGGAAACACCATATATTTT.